Listed below are T cell receptor beta chains from one sample, sequenced in a study of Ad26.COV2.S vaccination and SARS-CoV-2 variants. Profiling relied on immunoSEQ multiplex PCR, and the TCRdb table lists in-frame clones only, not all of them. Of 400,000 to 450,000 clones listed, over 75% are singletons. Sample: peripheral blood, taken in a trial of Ad26.COV2.S vaccine versus placebo. The receptors stem from a person aged 18 to 59 who received the Ad26.COV2.S COVID-19 vaccine or a placebo. Both conserved end residues are part of each CDR3. Each record gives: V gene, J gene, D gene, clone size, CDR3 protein, CDR3 DNA. D genes are given only for firm matches. A clone size is listed for some rows: how often the clone was seen (once, few, many), or a class if it is expanded.

V gene: TRBV19
J gene: TRBJ2-7
D gene: .
clone size: few
CDR3 protein: CASSPLTGSVNEQYF
CDR3 DNA: TGTGCCAGTAGTCCATTGACAGGTAGTGTCAACGAGCAGTACTTC

V gene: TRBV2
J gene: TRBJ2-2
D gene: TRBD2
clone size: .
CDR3 protein: CASSVPGLAGANTGELFF
CDR3 DNA: TGTGCCAGCAGTGTTCCGGGACTAGCGGGAGCGAACACCGGGGAGCTGTTTTTT

V gene: TRBV27
J gene: TRBJ1-1
D gene: .
clone size: .
CDR3 protein: CASSFRGGFNTEAFF
CDR3 DNA: TGTGCCAGCAGTTTCCGGGGGGGATTCAACACTGAAGCTTTCTTT

V gene: TRBV7-2
J gene: TRBJ2-5
D gene: TRBD1
clone size: .
CDR3 protein: CASSSYGTGKETQYF
CDR3 DNA: TGTGCCAGCAGCTCCTATGGGACAGGGAAAGAGACCCAGTACTTC

V gene: TRBV28
J gene: TRBJ2-3
D gene: TRBD2
clone size: .
CDR3 protein: CASSSLGREAREGTDTQYF
CDR3 DNA: TGTGCCAGCAGTTCGCTGGGACGGGAGGCTAGGGAGGGCACAGATACGCAGTATTTT

V gene: TRBV6-5
J gene: TRBJ2-7
D gene: TRBD1
clone size: .
CDR3 protein: CASSYSGQGSYEQYF
CDR3 DNA: TGTGCCAGCAGTTACTCGGGACAGGGGTCCTACGAGCAGTACTTC

V gene: TRBV30
J gene: TRBJ2-5
D gene: TRBD2
clone size: .
CDR3 protein: CAWSVYPPGGGVGETQYF
CDR3 DNA: TGTGCCTGGAGCGTCTACCCCCCAGGTGGGGGGGTTGGGGAGACCCAGTACTTC

V gene: TRBV12-3/TRBV12-4
J gene: TRBJ2-2
D gene: .
clone size: .
CDR3 protein: CASSSLLTGELFF
CDR3 DNA: TGTGCCAGCAGTTCCCTCTTGACCGGGGAGCTGTTTTTT

V gene: TRBV5-4
J gene: TRBJ2-3
D gene: .
clone size: .
CDR3 protein: CASSLDPYTQYF
CDR3 DNA: TGTGCCAGCAGCTTGGACCCTTATACGCAGTATTTT

V gene: TRBV2
J gene: TRBJ2-3
D gene: .
clone size: .
CDR3 protein: CASSESGGTDTQYF
CDR3 DNA: TGTGCCAGCAGTGAAAGCGGAGGGACAGATACGCAGTATTTT

V gene: TRBV18
J gene: TRBJ2-7
D gene: TRBD2
clone size: .
CDR3 protein: CASSPPRTSGNYEQYF
CDR3 DNA: TGTGCCAGCTCACCACCTCGGACTAGCGGGAACTACGAGCAGTACTTC

V gene: TRBV27
J gene: TRBJ2-7
D gene: TRBD2
clone size: .
CDR3 protein: CASSARLANEQYF
CDR3 DNA: TGTGCCAGCAGTGCCCGACTAGCAAACGAGCAGTACTTC

V gene: TRBV5-4
J gene: TRBJ1-1
D gene: .
clone size: .
CDR3 protein: CASSSGQWDTEAFF
CDR3 DNA: TGTGCCAGCAGCTCCGGACAGTGGGACACTGAAGCTTTCTTT

V gene: TRBV6-5
J gene: TRBJ2-3
D gene: TRBD2
clone size: .
CDR3 protein: CASASGFTDTQYF
CDR3 DNA: TGTGCCAGCGCTAGCGGCTTCACAGATACGCAGTATTTT

V gene: TRBV3-1/TRBV3-2
J gene: TRBJ2-1
D gene: TRBD2
clone size: .
CDR3 protein: CASSQGGTSGISYNEQFF
CDR3 DNA: TGTGCCAGCAGCCAAGGGGGGACTAGCGGGATTTCCTACAATGAGCAGTTCTTC

V gene: TRBV11-3
J gene: TRBJ1-1
D gene: TRBD1
clone size: .
CDR3 protein: CASSLRSDRVAEAFF
CDR3 DNA: TGTGCCAGCAGCTTAAGATCCGACAGGGTGGCTGAAGCTTTCTTT

V gene: TRBV28
J gene: TRBJ1-2
D gene: .
clone size: .
CDR3 protein: CASSLVGNYGYTF
CDR3 DNA: TGTGCCAGCAGTTTAGTCGGAAACTATGGCTACACCTTC

V gene: TRBV4-3
J gene: TRBJ2-3
D gene: TRBD2
clone size: .
CDR3 protein: CASSQEWAGVTDTQYF
CDR3 DNA: TGCGCCAGCAGCCAAGAGTGGGCGGGAGTCACAGATACGCAGTATTTT

V gene: TRBV28
J gene: TRBJ2-7
D gene: .
clone size: once
CDR3 protein: CASSPYGRVNEQYF
CDR3 DNA: TGTGCCAGCAGTCCCTATGGCAGGGTAAACGAGCAGTACTTC

V gene: TRBV29-1
J gene: TRBJ2-1
D gene: TRBD1
clone size: once
CDR3 protein: CSAEDRGMRTFF
CDR3 DNA: TGCAGCGCCGAGGACAGGGGGATGAGAACGTTCTTC

V gene: TRBV28
J gene: TRBJ2-7
D gene: TRBD1
clone size: .
CDR3 protein: CASSSYRGSMSQYF
CDR3 DNA: TGTGCCAGCAGTTCATACAGGGGGTCCATGTCGCAGTACTTC

V gene: TRBV19
J gene: TRBJ1-3
D gene: .
clone size: .
CDR3 protein: CATPRGEGNTIYF
CDR3 DNA: TGTGCCACCCCCCGGGGGGAAGGAAACACCATATATTTT

V gene: TRBV6-2/TRBV6-3
J gene: TRBJ1-2
D gene: .
clone size: .
CDR3 protein: CASSSGQPYGYTF
CDR3 DNA: TGTGCCAGCAGTTCTGGACAGCCCTATGGCTACACCTTC

V gene: TRBV30
J gene: TRBJ1-5
D gene: .
clone size: .
CDR3 protein: CAGGLGGNQPQHF
CDR3 DNA: TGTGCCGGGGGGCTGGGGGGCAATCAGCCCCAGCATTTT

V gene: TRBV3-1/TRBV3-2
J gene: TRBJ1-4
D gene: .
clone size: .
CDR3 protein: CASSHSGGTGEKLFF
CDR3 DNA: TGTGCCAGCAGCCACTCGGGGGGCACGGGTGAAAAACTGTTTTTT

V gene: TRBV6-1
J gene: TRBJ2-7
D gene: TRBD2
clone size: many
CDR3 protein: CASSEEASGSYEQYF
CDR3 DNA: TGTGCCAGCAGTGAAGAGGCTAGCGGCTCCTACGAGCAGTACTTC

V gene: TRBV27
J gene: TRBJ2-7
D gene: .
clone size: .
CDR3 protein: CASSLGLPAYEQYF
CDR3 DNA: TGTGCCAGCAGTTTAGGGCTGCCAGCCTACGAGCAGTACTTC

V gene: TRBV6-2/TRBV6-3
J gene: TRBJ2-7
D gene: TRBD2
clone size: .
CDR3 protein: CASSASSGRYEQYF
CDR3 DNA: TGTGCCAGCAGTGCCTCTAGCGGACGCTACGAGCAGTACTTC

V gene: TRBV12-3/TRBV12-4
J gene: TRBJ2-1
D gene: .
clone size: .
CDR3 protein: CASSPAYNEQFF
CDR3 DNA: TGTGCCAGCAGCCCGGCTTACAATGAGCAGTTCTTC

V gene: TRBV6-5
J gene: TRBJ2-1
D gene: .
clone size: .
CDR3 protein: CASRVGNEQFF
CDR3 DNA: TGTGCCAGCCGGGTCGGTAATGAGCAGTTCTTC

V gene: TRBV2
J gene: TRBJ2-3
D gene: TRBD2
clone size: .
CDR3 protein: CASSLRPSGSTDTQYF
CDR3 DNA: TGTGCCAGCAGTTTACGCCCTAGCGGGAGCACAGATACGCAGTATTTT

V gene: TRBV27
J gene: TRBJ2-7
D gene: TRBD2
clone size: .
CDR3 protein: CASSSTGLAGWEQYF
CDR3 DNA: TGTGCCAGCAGTTCCACGGGACTAGCGGGATGGGAGCAGTACTTC

V gene: TRBV6-2/TRBV6-3
J gene: TRBJ2-7
D gene: TRBD2
clone size: once
CDR3 protein: CASSYLERGFDEQYF
CDR3 DNA: TGTGCCAGCAGTTACCTGGAGCGGGGGTTCGACGAGCAGTACTTC

V gene: TRBV5-5
J gene: TRBJ1-4
D gene: .
clone size: .
CDR3 protein: CASSSWGEKLFF
CDR3 DNA: TGTGCCAGCAGCTCTTGGGGAGAAAAACTGTTTTTT

V gene: TRBV27
J gene: TRBJ2-1
D gene: .
clone size: .
CDR3 protein: CASSPGWDSYNEQFF
CDR3 DNA: TGTGCCAGCAGTCCGGGGTGGGACTCCTACAATGAGCAGTTCTTC

V gene: TRBV3-1/TRBV3-2
J gene: TRBJ2-1
D gene: TRBD2
clone size: .
CDR3 protein: CASSHLAGGNEQFF
CDR3 DNA: TGTGCCAGCAGCCACCTAGCGGGGGGGAATGAGCAGTTCTTC

V gene: TRBV4-1
J gene: TRBJ2-7
D gene: .
clone size: .
CDR3 protein: CASSQEQGYEQYF
CDR3 DNA: TGCGCCAGCAGCCAAGAACAGGGATACGAGCAGTACTTC

V gene: TRBV24-1
J gene: TRBJ2-2
D gene: TRBD1
clone size: .
CDR3 protein: CATSVGDRETGELFF
CDR3 DNA: TGTGCCACCAGTGTGGGGGACAGGGAAACCGGGGAGCTGTTTTTT

V gene: TRBV19
J gene: TRBJ1-5
D gene: TRBD1
clone size: .
CDR3 protein: CASSRRTGGDQPQHF
CDR3 DNA: TGTGCCAGTAGTAGAAGGACAGGGGGGGATCAGCCCCAGCATTTT

V gene: TRBV30
J gene: TRBJ2-1
D gene: TRBD1
clone size: .
CDR3 protein: CAWSYRDREYNEQFF
CDR3 DNA: TGTGCCTGGAGCTACCGGGACAGGGAGTACAATGAGCAGTTCTTC

V gene: TRBV19
J gene: TRBJ1-2
D gene: .
clone size: .
CDR3 protein: CASSMLMGSLGYTF
CDR3 DNA: TGTGCCAGTAGTATGTTAATGGGCAGCCTGGGCTACACCTTC

V gene: TRBV7-6
J gene: TRBJ2-1
D gene: .
clone size: once
CDR3 protein: CASSLDYKRTINNEQFF
CDR3 DNA: TGTGCCAGCAGCTTAGATTATAAAAGAACGATCAACAATGAGCAGTTCTTC

V gene: TRBV29-1
J gene: TRBJ2-7
D gene: .
clone size: .
CDR3 protein: CSVGIGTYQDEQYF
CDR3 DNA: TGCAGCGTTGGGATAGGGACATATCAGGACGAGCAGTACTTC

V gene: TRBV10-3
J gene: TRBJ1-2
D gene: TRBD1
clone size: .
CDR3 protein: CAISESIPGGAQGYTF
CDR3 DNA: TGTGCCATCAGTGAGTCGATCCCAGGGGGCGCGCAGGGCTACACCTTC

V gene: TRBV19
J gene: TRBJ2-3
D gene: TRBD2
clone size: once
CDR3 protein: CASRPAGEGTDTQYF
CDR3 DNA: TGTGCCAGTAGACCAGCGGGAGAAGGGACAGATACGCAGTATTTT

V gene: TRBV9
J gene: TRBJ2-5
D gene: TRBD2
clone size: .
CDR3 protein: CASSVGSTSGSGETQYF
CDR3 DNA: TGTGCCAGCAGCGTAGGCTCGACTAGCGGGAGTGGGGAGACCCAGTACTTC

V gene: TRBV5-1
J gene: TRBJ2-3
D gene: TRBD2
clone size: .
CDR3 protein: CASSPWQTSGSWEDTQYF
CDR3 DNA: TGCGCCAGCAGCCCCTGGCAGACTAGCGGGAGTTGGGAAGATACGCAGTATTTT

V gene: TRBV6-5
J gene: TRBJ1-1
D gene: .
clone size: few
CDR3 protein: CASSYSAGMNTEAFF
CDR3 DNA: TGTGCCAGCAGTTACTCGGCAGGGATGAACACTGAAGCTTTCTTT

V gene: TRBV18
J gene: TRBJ2-5
D gene: TRBD2
clone size: .
CDR3 protein: CASSSGLAGGETQYF
CDR3 DNA: TGTGCCAGCTCATCGGGACTAGCGGGAGGCGAGACCCAGTACTTC

V gene: TRBV5-8
J gene: TRBJ1-3
D gene: .
clone size: few
CDR3 protein: CASGRWGYTIYF
CDR3 DNA: TGTGCCAGCGGCAGGTGGGGGTACACCATATATTTT

V gene: TRBV2
J gene: TRBJ2-5
D gene: .
clone size: .
CDR3 protein: CASKRPGIRETQYF
CDR3 DNA: TGTGCCAGCAAGAGGCCAGGGATAAGAGAGACCCAGTACTTC

V gene: TRBV18
J gene: TRBJ2-7
D gene: .
clone size: .
CDR3 protein: CASSGGAQSNYYEQYF
CDR3 DNA: TGTGCCAGCTCTGGGGGGGCGCAATCCAATTACTACGAGCAGTACTTC

V gene: TRBV6-6
J gene: TRBJ2-2
D gene: .
clone size: .
CDR3 protein: CASKPPNTDGELFF
CDR3 DNA: TGTGCCAGCAAACCCCCCAATACGGACGGGGAGCTGTTTTTT

V gene: TRBV19
J gene: TRBJ2-7
D gene: .
clone size: .
CDR3 protein: CASSTTDSSTYEQYF
CDR3 DNA: TGTGCCAGTAGTACGACCGACAGCTCGACCTACGAGCAGTACTTC

V gene: TRBV4-1
J gene: TRBJ2-7
D gene: TRBD1
clone size: .
CDR3 protein: CASSPGQTFSYEQYF
CDR3 DNA: TGCGCCAGCAGCCCGGGACAGACTTTCTCCTACGAGCAGTACTTC

V gene: TRBV18
J gene: TRBJ2-2
D gene: TRBD1
clone size: .
CDR3 protein: CASSPGTGRIGELFF
CDR3 DNA: TGTGCCAGCTCACCCGGGACAGGGCGGATCGGGGAGCTGTTTTTT